This is a list of T cell receptor beta chains from one sample in a study of cytomegalovirus exposure and HLA in healthy donors. Clones were sequenced by immunoSEQ multiplex PCR, and TCRdb holds only the in-frame ones, with some missing. The sample carries about 120,000 clones, 70% to 90% recorded once. The sample comprised PBMCs. The receptors shown here come from a woman aged 30 to 39 in good health and CMV-seronegative. The CDR3 runs from the conserved cysteine through the conserved F or W. The D gene is left open where the match is weak.

CDR3 protein: CASLTSPGDRSEAFF
V gene: TRBV7-2
D gene: NA
J gene: TRBJ1-1

CDR3 protein: CASSLVDQETQYF
V gene: TRBV5-6
D gene: NA
J gene: TRBJ2-5

CDR3 protein: CASSLRGEWNTEAFF
V gene: TRBV19
D gene: NA
J gene: TRBJ1-1

CDR3 protein: CATQLSGGNYGYTF
V gene: TRBV6-5
D gene: NA
J gene: TRBJ1-2

CDR3 protein: CASRTGGLSYNEQFF
V gene: TRBV2
D gene: TRBD2
J gene: TRBJ2-1

CDR3 protein: CASSLAGGAVETQYF
V gene: TRBV9
D gene: TRBD2
J gene: TRBJ2-5

CDR3 protein: CASSVGLGENTEAFF
V gene: TRBV9
D gene: NA
J gene: TRBJ1-1

CDR3 protein: CASSQGQGLGQPQHF
V gene: TRBV9
D gene: TRBD1
J gene: TRBJ1-5

CDR3 protein: CASTGINTEAFF
V gene: TRBV19
D gene: NA
J gene: TRBJ1-1

CDR3 protein: CASSLCGVRHQPQHF
V gene: TRBV5-1
D gene: NA
J gene: TRBJ1-5

CDR3 protein: CASSVEASSYEKLFF
V gene: TRBV9
D gene: NA
J gene: TRBJ1-4

CDR3 protein: CASSVRVKQETQYF
V gene: TRBV5-4
D gene: NA
J gene: TRBJ2-5

CDR3 protein: CASSFDSPRTGGEIMTEAFF
V gene: TRBV12-1
D gene: NA
J gene: TRBJ1-1

CDR3 protein: CASSPWTGIGPGNTIYF
V gene: TRBV11-2
D gene: TRBD1
J gene: TRBJ1-3

CDR3 protein: CASSSPPGTNTDTQYF
V gene: TRBV7-9
D gene: TRBD2
J gene: TRBJ2-3

CDR3 protein: CASSHREADNQPQHF
V gene: TRBV4-1
D gene: NA
J gene: TRBJ1-5

CDR3 protein: CASSIGLGGRNTEAFF
V gene: TRBV19
D gene: TRBD1
J gene: TRBJ1-1

CDR3 protein: CSAWTGSYEQYF
V gene: TRBV29-1
D gene: TRBD1
J gene: TRBJ2-7

CDR3 protein: CASSQDQGLGGEQFF
V gene: TRBV4-2
D gene: TRBD2
J gene: TRBJ2-1

CDR3 protein: CASEALHF
V gene: TRBV7-8
D gene: NA
J gene: TRBJ1-6

CDR3 protein: CASSPISGTDTQYF
V gene: TRBV7-3
D gene: NA
J gene: TRBJ2-3

CDR3 protein: CASSPRTGREKLFF
V gene: TRBV7-2
D gene: TRBD1
J gene: TRBJ1-4

CDR3 protein: CACRGYGYTF
V gene: TRBV30
D gene: NA
J gene: TRBJ1-2

CDR3 protein: CASSPRGFQETQYF
V gene: TRBV5-6
D gene: NA
J gene: TRBJ2-5

CDR3 protein: CAWKTGANTEAFF
V gene: TRBV30
D gene: TRBD1
J gene: TRBJ1-1

CDR3 protein: CASSHVGISPLHF
V gene: TRBV7-2
D gene: NA
J gene: TRBJ1-6

CDR3 protein: CASSPGTGNQPQHF
V gene: TRBV11-2
D gene: TRBD1
J gene: TRBJ1-5

CDR3 protein: CATSRSSQGAQPQHF
V gene: TRBV15
D gene: NA
J gene: TRBJ1-5

CDR3 protein: CASSQAAGGANTEAFF
V gene: TRBV5-4
D gene: TRBD1
J gene: TRBJ1-1

CDR3 protein: CASRLTSGGARDTQYF
V gene: TRBV6-6
D gene: TRBD2
J gene: TRBJ2-3

CDR3 protein: CASSPTPGGRAYGYTF
V gene: TRBV28
D gene: TRBD1
J gene: TRBJ1-2

CDR3 protein: CARSPHRLVFEETQYF
V gene: TRBV7-5
D gene: NA
J gene: TRBJ2-5